The source of this TCR beta chain is a study of T cell repertoires in cytomegalovirus infection. Background on the study: A matching HLA type, together with CMV infection, was signaled by public TCR beta signatures.

This clonotype turned up a few times. TCRdb processed the reads anew with MiXCR; each CDR3 protein has one entry. The table has about 260,000 distinct CDR3 sequences, roughly an eighth seen once; the top ten hold around 8.1%. Germline-derived CDR1 and CDR2 are KGHDR and SFDVKD. The CDR3 is 11 residues long. V gave up 9 bases and J gave up 4 bases, with 6 bases separating them. Sequenced material: PBMCs. This sequence was found in a human donor in good health (CMV status not recorded). Some clones in this sample may be carry-over from other donors' samples. The chain recombines TRBV24-1 with TRBJ2-1; D unresolved. Written as DNA, the CDR3 is TGTGCCACCGTCGGATACAATGAGCAGTTCTTC. Encoded protein: CATVGYNEQFF.